This T cell receptor beta chain comes out of a study of spatial heterogeneity in lung cancer. At the level of the study: Beta-chain sequences consistently outnumbered alpha-chain sequences in detection. An average of more than ten raw reads was observed per unique TCR and UMI combination.

CDR3 length: 13 amino acids. The germline CDR1 and CDR2 sequences are SEHNR and FQNEAQ (reference sequence). TCR cDNA molecules were tagged individually, and each one carried a unique molecular identifier. Each CDR3 protein gets one entry after TCRdb re-called the 5' RACE reads with MiXCR. The repertoire includes thousands of distinct CDR3 sequences, under 20% of them detected once, and more than 14% sits in the top ten. On this clonotype itself: Its antigen is unknown. The junction and the germline gene differ at one end; a read error may be behind it.

The time point: sample taken at primary tumor resection. Whole RNA, which was extracted from tumor, nontumor lung tissue or frozen PBMC, was sequenced without any cell sorting. Study observations and caveats: Counts of expanded alpha and beta TCRs within tumors tracked the tumor nonsynonymous mutation count.

The material sequenced was lung tumor tissue, taken at surgery. This sequence joins TRBV7-9 and TRBJ2-7; 9 bases are a match to TRBD1. This TCR was recovered from a male donor with early-stage non-small cell lung cancer. The CDR3 reads CASSLGTGALSSF. As DNA, the CDR3 is TGTGCCAGCAGCTTAGGGACAGGGGCATTGTCATCCTTC.